The 20 T cell receptor beta chains below were found in one sample sequenced in a study of CD8+CD57+ T cells in acquired aplastic anemia. Profiling of TCR beta VDJ combinations and CDR3 sequences used genomic DNA as template. TCRdb redid the calling of the reads with MiXCR, one entry per CDR3 protein. The data hold roughly 180,000 distinct CDR3 sequences, with roughly 63% observed a single time. Individuals selected for sequencing had exhibited CD8+CD57+ cell expansion on flow cytometry. The sample taken for sequencing was sorted CD4+, CD8+, or CD8+CD57+ T cells (not recorded which) from PBMCs. The receptors here all came from a human donor with aplastic anemia.

The chain links TRBV15 to TRBJ1-6, with a possible D match to TRBD1 (5 bases). This CDR3 contains 15 residues. Germline V gene lookup returns CDR1 LNHNV and CDR2 YYDKDF (reference sequence). The germline V and J ends were trimmed by 7 bases and 0 bases, with 10 bases remaining between them. CDR3 DNA sequence: TGTGCCACCAAAGCAGGGAGCTCCTATAATTCACCCCTCCACTTT. It encodes CATKAGSSYNSPLHF. Based on the CDR3 plus reference TRBV15 and TRBJ1-6, the full variable domain is DAMVIQNPRYQVTQFGKPVTLSCSQTLNHNVMYWYQQKSSQAPKLLFHYYDKDFNNEADTPDNFQSRRPNTSFCFLDIRSPGLGDTAMYLCATKAGSSYNSPLHFGNGTRLTVT.

The CDR3 nucleotides read TGTGCCACCAGCGGAGCGACTAGCGGAAGCTTGGGTACGCAGTATTTT. This gives the protein CATSGATSGSLGTQYF. The chain links TRBV15 to TRBJ2-3, with 9 positions matching TRBD2. The junction had 14 bases not matched to a gene; V was cut back by 5 bases and J by 8 bases. The CDR3 loop spans 16 amino acids. Germline V gene lookup returns CDR1 LNHNV and CDR2 YYDKDF (reference sequence).

The rearrangement links TRBV7-6 to TRBJ1-2; D unresolved. This CDR3 comprises 12 residues. With 2 bases removed from V and 4 bases from J, the gap between germline ends came to 5 bases. Germline V gives CDR1 SGHVS, CDR2 FNYEAQ. CDR3 region: CASSLPGYGYTF. In nucleotides, the CDR3 is TGTGCCAGCAGCTTACCAGGCTATGGCTACACCTTC.

Concerning this clonotype itself: A much larger clone lies one base from this, so it may be a read error. The chain has TRBV6-1 and TRBJ2-3; the D gene is possibly TRBD2 (5 bases). Trimming took off 3 bases at V and 8 bases at J, with 15 bases between the two ends. This CDR3 has 14 residues. The V gene's germline CDR1 is MNHNS and CDR2 SASEGT. The CDR3 sequence: CASSDISEAGTQYF. The CDR3 bases are TGTGCCAGCAGTGATATTAGCGAGGCAGGTACGCAGTATTTT.

The chain combines TRBV7-8 with TRBJ2-7, with 10 nucleotides matching TRBD2. CDR3 size: 16 residues. V gave up 0 bases and J gave up 4 bases; unmatched junction bases: 6. The germline gives CDR1 SGHVS, CDR2 FQNEAQ. The CDR3 reads CASSLAQAGGGYEQYF. The CDR3, as DNA: TGTGCCAGCAGCTTAGCGCAAGCGGGAGGGGGTTACGAGCAGTACTTC.

The chain uses TRBV7-2 and TRBJ2-1; D gene uncertain. Germline CDR1 and CDR2: SGHTA and FQGNSA. The CDR3 is 13 residues long. The V end lost 5 bases, the J end lost 7 bases, and 12 bases lay between the germline ends. Here the CDR3 DNA reads TGTGCCAGCAGCATCCCACTTGGAAATGAGCAGTTCTTC. Its translation is CASSIPLGNEQFF.

V gene TRBV20-1 combines with J gene TRBJ2-3; a possible D gene is TRBD1 (6 bases). V dropped 3 bases and J dropped 0 bases, with 13 bases sitting between them. The V gene's germline CDR1 is DFQATT and CDR2 SNEGSKA (reference sequence). The CDR3 contains 15 residues. The CDR3 DNA reads TGCAGTGCTAGTTTGGGGGCGGGTAGCACAGATACGCAGTATTTT. Its protein product is CSASLGAGSTDTQYF.

V usage is TRBV5-1 and J usage is TRBJ2-1, with 7 nucleotides matching TRBD1. Germline lookup yields CDR1 SGHRS and CDR2 YFSETQ. The CDR3 sequence is 16 residues long. Germline trimming cut 9 bases from V and 2 bases from J; bases unmatched to any gene: 14. The CDR3 nucleotides are TGCGCCACCCAGCTTGTACCGGGACAGACCTACAATGAGCAGTTCTTC. It translates to CATQLVPGQTYNEQFF.

The V call is TRBV19, the J call TRBJ2-7, with D possibly being TRBD2 (6 bases). The CDR3 runs to 16 residues. V was cut by 4 bases and J by 9 bases, with 25 bases left in between. Germline lookup yields CDR1 LNHDA and CDR2 SQIVND (reference sequence). This CDR3 reads CASSNTPSQSGDRQYF. The CDR3 nucleotides are TGTGCCAGTAGTAACACACCTAGCCAGTCGGGGGATCGGCAGTACTTC. Using reference TRBV19 and TRBJ2-7 for the parts outside the CDR3, the full variable domain is DGGITQSPKYLFRKEGQNVTLSCEQNLNHDAMYWYRQDPGQGLRLIYYSQIVNDFQKGDIAEGYSVSREKKESFPLTVTSAQKNPTAFYLCASSNTPSQSGDRQYFGPGTRLTVT.

The chain employs TRBV6-5 and TRBJ1-3, with D tentatively TRBD1 (5 bases). The CDR3 is 15 residues long. Trimming cost V 6 bases and J 0 bases, with 12 bases left between them. The germline V gene encodes CDR1 MNHEY and CDR2 SVGAGI. CDR3 sequence: CASSRLGVSGNTIYF. The CDR3 DNA reads TGTGCCAGCAGCCGTCTAGGGGTCTCTGGAAACACCATATATTTT.

Ten or more counts support this clonotype. The rearrangement uses TRBV2 and TRBJ2-7; D ambiguous. The germline V and J ends were trimmed by 2 bases and 1 base, with 6 bases remaining between them. This CDR3 spans 13 amino acids. The germline V gene encodes CDR1 SNHLY and CDR2 FYNNEI. The CDR3 spells CASSEPESYEQYF. Here the CDR3 DNA reads TGTGCCAGCAGTGAACCAGAATCCTACGAGCAGTACTTC.

This clonotype has only a few counts. V is TRBV6-4 and J is TRBJ2-5, with D perhaps being TRBD1 or TRBD2 (6 bases each). The CDR3 has 16 amino acids. V was clipped by 4 bases and J by 1 base, with 16 bases between them. Germline CDR1 MRHNA, CDR2 SNTAGT. This CDR3 is CASSVRAEGGQETQYF. CDR3 nucleotides: TGTGCCAGCAGTGTAAGGGCGGAGGGGGGCCAAGAGACCCAGTACTTC.

This clonotype was counted ten times or more. The chain is built from TRBV10-2 and TRBJ1-2, with D unresolved. The CDR3 runs to 14 residues. V gave up 2 bases and J gave up 2 bases, with 9 bases separating them. CDR1 is WSHSY and CDR2 is SAAADI in the germline V gene. This CDR3 is CASSERGSNYGYTF. CDR3 nucleotide sequence: TGCGCCAGCAGTGAGAGAGGGTCCAACTATGGCTACACCTTC.

This clonotype was observed many times. The rearrangement uses TRBV7-8 and TRBJ2-1, with D perhaps matching TRBD2 (6 bases). There are 12 residues in the CDR3. CDR1 and CDR2 from the germline V gene are SGHVS and FQNEAQ. V dropped 8 bases and J dropped 8 bases, with 13 bases sitting between them. CDR3 protein: CASGPGGDEQFF. The CDR3 coding sequence is TGTGCCAGCGGCCCAGGAGGGGATGAGCAGTTCTTC.

The count of this clonotype is one. V and J are TRBV20-1 and TRBJ2-3; 7 nucleotides align to TRBD2. The length of the CDR3 is 12 residues. Germline CDR1 is DFQATT and CDR2 is SNEGSKA (reference sequence). The CDR3 DNA follows: TGCACTAGAGCGGGAAAGGGCGATACGCAGTATTTT. Translation gives CTRAGKGDTQYF.

This chain connects TRBV4-1 to TRBJ1-5; D uncertain. The germline gives CDR1 MGHRA, CDR2 YSYEKL. Trimming removed 3 bases from V and 1 base from J, with 10 bases in between. The length of the CDR3 is 15 residues. The CDR3 loop reads CASSHEIRSNQPQHF. In DNA form, the CDR3 reads TGCGCCAGCAGCCATGAAATAAGGAGCAATCAGCCCCAGCATTTT.

The chain uses TRBV19 and TRBJ1-5; 8 nucleotides line up with TRBD1. Germline V gene data show CDR1 as LNHDA and CDR2 as SQIVND (reference sequence). The CDR3 contains 15 residues. The trim removed 6 bases at V and 4 bases at J, leaving 8 bases unmatched. The CDR3 sequence is CASSRWTGQNQPQHF. The CDR3 nucleotides are TGTGCCAGTAGCCGGTGGACAGGGCAAAATCAGCCCCAGCATTTT.

The CDR3, as DNA: TGTGCCAGTAGTACAGATGGTGTAAACTATGGCTACACCTTC. This sequence encodes CASSTDGVNYGYTF. V gene TRBV19 combines with J gene TRBJ1-2, with D unclear. The CDR3 is 14 amino acids. Trimming removed 4 bases at V and 2 bases at J, with 11 bases between. CDR1 is LNHDA, CDR2 SQIVND, per germline (reference sequence).

This chain joins TRBV24-1 and TRBJ2-2; 7 positions agree with TRBD1. Germline CDR1 reads KGHDR; CDR2 reads SFDVKD. This CDR3 contains 16 residues. The V gene end was trimmed by 3 bases and the J gene end by 3 bases; junction bases not matched to a gene: 6. The CDR3 sequence is CATSDPRQGHTGELFF. DNA of the CDR3: TGTGCCACCAGTGATCCGAGACAGGGTCACACCGGGGAGCTGTTTTTT.

The chain employs TRBV20-1 and TRBJ2-1; 7 positions agree with TRBD2. Germline CDR1 DFQATT, CDR2 SNEGSKA (reference sequence). V lost 5 bases to trimming and J lost 4 bases; unmatched junction nucleotides: 5. CDR3 length: 13 residues. The CDR3 DNA follows: TGCAGTGCTTGGCTAGCGGTTTACAATGAGCAGTTCTTC. Translated, it gives CSAWLAVYNEQFF.